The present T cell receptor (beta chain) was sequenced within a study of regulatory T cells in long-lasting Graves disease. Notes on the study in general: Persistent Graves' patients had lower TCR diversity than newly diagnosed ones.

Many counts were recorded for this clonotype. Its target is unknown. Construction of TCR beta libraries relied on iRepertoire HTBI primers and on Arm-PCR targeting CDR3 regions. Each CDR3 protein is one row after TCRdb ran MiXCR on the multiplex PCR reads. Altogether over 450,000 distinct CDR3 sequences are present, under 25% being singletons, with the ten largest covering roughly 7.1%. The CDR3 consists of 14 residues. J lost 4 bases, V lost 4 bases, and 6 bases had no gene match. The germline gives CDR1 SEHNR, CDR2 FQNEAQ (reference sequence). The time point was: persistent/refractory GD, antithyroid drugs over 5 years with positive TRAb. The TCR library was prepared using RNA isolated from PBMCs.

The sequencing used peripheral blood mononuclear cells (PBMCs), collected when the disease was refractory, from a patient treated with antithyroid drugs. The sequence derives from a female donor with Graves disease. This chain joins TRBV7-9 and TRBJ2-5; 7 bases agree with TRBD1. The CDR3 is CASSWTQGRETQYF. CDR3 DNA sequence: TGTGCCAGCAGCTGGACACAGGGGAGAGAGACCCAGTACTTC.